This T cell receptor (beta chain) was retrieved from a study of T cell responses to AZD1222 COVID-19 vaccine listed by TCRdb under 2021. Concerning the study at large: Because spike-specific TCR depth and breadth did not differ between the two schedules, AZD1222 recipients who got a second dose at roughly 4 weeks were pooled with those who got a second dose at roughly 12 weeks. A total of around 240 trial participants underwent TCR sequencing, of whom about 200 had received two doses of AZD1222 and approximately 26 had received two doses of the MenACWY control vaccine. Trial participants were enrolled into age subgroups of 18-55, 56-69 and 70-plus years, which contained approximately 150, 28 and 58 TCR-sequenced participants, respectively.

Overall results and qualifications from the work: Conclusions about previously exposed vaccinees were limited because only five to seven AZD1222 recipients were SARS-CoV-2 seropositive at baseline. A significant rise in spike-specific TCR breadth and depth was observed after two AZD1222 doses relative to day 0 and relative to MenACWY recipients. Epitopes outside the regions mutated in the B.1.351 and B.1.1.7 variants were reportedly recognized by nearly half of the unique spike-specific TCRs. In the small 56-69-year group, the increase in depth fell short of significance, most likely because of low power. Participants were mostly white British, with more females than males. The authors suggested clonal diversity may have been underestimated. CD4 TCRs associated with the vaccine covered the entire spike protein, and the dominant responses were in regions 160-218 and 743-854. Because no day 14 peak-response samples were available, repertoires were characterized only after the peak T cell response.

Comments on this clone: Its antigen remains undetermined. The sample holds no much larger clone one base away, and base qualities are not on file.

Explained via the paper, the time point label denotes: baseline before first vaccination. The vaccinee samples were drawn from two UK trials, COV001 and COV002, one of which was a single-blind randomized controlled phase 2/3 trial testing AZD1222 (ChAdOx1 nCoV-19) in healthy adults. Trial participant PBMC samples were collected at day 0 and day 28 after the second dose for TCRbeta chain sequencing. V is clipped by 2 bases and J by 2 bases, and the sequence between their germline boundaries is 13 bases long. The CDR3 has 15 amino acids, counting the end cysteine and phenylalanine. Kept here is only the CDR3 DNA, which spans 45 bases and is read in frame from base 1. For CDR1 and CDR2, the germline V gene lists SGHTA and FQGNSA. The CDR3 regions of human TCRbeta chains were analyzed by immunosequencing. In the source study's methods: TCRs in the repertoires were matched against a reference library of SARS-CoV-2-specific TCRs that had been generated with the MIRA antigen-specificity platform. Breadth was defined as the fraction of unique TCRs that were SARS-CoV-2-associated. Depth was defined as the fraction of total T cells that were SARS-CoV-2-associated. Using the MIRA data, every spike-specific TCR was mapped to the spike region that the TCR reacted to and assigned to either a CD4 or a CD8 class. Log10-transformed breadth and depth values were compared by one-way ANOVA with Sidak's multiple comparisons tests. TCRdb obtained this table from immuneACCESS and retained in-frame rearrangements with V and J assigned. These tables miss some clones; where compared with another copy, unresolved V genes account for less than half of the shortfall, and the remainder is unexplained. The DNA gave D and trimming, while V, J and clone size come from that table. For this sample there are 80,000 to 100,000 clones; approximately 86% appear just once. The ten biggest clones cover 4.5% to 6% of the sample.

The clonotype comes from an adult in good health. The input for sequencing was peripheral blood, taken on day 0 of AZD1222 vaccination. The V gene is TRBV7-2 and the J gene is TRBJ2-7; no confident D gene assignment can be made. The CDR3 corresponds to CASSLSSLKTYEQYF. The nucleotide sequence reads TGTGCCAGCAGCTTAAGTAGTCTGAAGACCTACGAGCAGTACTTC. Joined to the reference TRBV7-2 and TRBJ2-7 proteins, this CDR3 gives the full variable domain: GAGVSQSPSNKVTEKGKDVELRCDPISGHTALYWYRQSLGQGLEFLIYFQGNSAPDKSGLPSDRFSAERTGGSVSTLTIQRTQQEDSAVYLCASSLSSLKTYEQYFGPGTRLTVT.